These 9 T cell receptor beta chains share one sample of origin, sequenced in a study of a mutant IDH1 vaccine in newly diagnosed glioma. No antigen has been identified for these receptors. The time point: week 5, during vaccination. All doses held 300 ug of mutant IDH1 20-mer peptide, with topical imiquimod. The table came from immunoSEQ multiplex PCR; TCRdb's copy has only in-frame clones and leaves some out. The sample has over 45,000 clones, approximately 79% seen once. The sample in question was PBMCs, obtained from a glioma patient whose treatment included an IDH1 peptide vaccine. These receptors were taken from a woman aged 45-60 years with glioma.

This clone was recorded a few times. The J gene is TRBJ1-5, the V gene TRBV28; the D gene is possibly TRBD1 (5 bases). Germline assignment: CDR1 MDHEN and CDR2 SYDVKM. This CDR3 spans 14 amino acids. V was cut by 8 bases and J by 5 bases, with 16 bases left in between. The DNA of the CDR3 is TGTGCCAGCGTTTACTCGAGGGACGATCAGCCCCAGCATTTT. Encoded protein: CASVYSRDDQPQHF.

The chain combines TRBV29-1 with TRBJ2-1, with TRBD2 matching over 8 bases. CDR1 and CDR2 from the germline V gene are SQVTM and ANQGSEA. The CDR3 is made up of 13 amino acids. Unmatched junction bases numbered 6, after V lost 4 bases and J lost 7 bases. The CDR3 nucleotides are TGCAGCGTTGGGGCGGGGGGAATAAATGAGCAGTTCTTC. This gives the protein CSVGAGGINEQFF.

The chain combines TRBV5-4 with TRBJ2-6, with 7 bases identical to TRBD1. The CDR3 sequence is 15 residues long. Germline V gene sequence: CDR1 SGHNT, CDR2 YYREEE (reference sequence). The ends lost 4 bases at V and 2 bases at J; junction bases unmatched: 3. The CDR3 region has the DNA TGTGCCAGCAGCCCGACAGGGACTGGGGCCAACGTCCTGACTTTC. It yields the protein CASSPTGTGANVLTF.

In nucleotides, the CDR3 is TGTGCCTTTTATGACAGCCAAGAGACCCAGTACTTC. Its protein is CAFYDSQETQYF. V gene TRBV30 combines with J gene TRBJ2-5; a weak D match, TRBD1 (5 bases). The V end lost 7 bases, the J end lost 1 base, and 10 bases lay between the germline ends. CDR3 length: 12 amino acids. Germline CDR1 is GTSNPN and CDR2 is SVGIG (reference sequence).

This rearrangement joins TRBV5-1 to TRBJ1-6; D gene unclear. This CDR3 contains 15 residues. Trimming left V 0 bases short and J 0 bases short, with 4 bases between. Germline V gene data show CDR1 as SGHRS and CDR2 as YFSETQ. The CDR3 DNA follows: TGCGCCAGCAGCTTGGACAGCTCCTATAATTCACCCCTCCACTTT. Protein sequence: CASSLDSSYNSPLHF.

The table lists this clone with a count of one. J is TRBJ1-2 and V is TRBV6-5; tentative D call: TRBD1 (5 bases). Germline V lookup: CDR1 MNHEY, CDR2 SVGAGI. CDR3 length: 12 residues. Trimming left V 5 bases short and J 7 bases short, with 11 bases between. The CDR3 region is CASSRTKGGYTF. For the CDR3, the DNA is TGTGCCAGCAGTCGGACAAAAGGTGGCTACACCTTC.

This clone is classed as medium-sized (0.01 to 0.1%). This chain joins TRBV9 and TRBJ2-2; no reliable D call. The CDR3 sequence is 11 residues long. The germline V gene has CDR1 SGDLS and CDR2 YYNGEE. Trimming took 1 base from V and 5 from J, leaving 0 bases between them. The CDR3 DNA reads TGTGCCAGCAGCGTAACCGGGGAGCTGTTTTTT. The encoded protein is CASSVTGELFF. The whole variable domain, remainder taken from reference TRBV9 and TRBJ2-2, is DSGVTQTPKHLITATGQRVTLRCSPRSGDLSVYWYQQSLDQGLQFLIQYYNGEERAKGNILERFSAQQFPDLHSELNLSSLELGDSALYFCASSVTGELFFGEGSRLTVL.

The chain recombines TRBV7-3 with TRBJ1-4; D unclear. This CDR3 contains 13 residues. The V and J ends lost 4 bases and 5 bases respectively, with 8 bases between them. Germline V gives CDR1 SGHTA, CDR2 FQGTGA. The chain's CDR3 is CASSSGLNEKLFF. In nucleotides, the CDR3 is TGTGCCAGCAGCTCGGGCCTAAATGAAAAACTGTTTTTT.

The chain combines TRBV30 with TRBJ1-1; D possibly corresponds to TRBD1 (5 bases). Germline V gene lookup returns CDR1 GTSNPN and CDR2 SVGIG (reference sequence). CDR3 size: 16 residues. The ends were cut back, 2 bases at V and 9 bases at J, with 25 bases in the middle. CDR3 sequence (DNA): TGTGCCTGGAGTCCATACAGTGGAGGGGTGAGGCCCCAAGCTTTCTTT. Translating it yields CAWSPYSGGVRPQAFF.